The rows below give T cell receptor beta chains drawn from one sample of a study of breast tumors, draining lymph nodes, adjacent tissues. TCRdb re-called the multiplex PCR reads through MiXCR, storing one row per CDR3 protein. The sample holds roughly 120,000 distinct CDR3 sequences; just under 20% are singletons and the top ten take about 3.5%. Material: axillary lymph node tissue. The origin of the receptors is a female donor with breast cancer. Some clones in this sample may be carry-over from other donors' samples. Both conserved end residues are part of each CDR3. A D gene is named only where the DNA matches it firmly. A row's size may be missing; if present it is once, few, many or a size class.

j_call: TRBJ2-5
v_call: TRBV3-1
d_call: -
clone_size: few
cdr3_nt: TGTGCCAGCAGCCAAGAGGGTGCAGGGCCGAGAGAGACCCAGTACTTC
cdr3_aa: CASSQEGAGPRETQYF

j_call: TRBJ2-5
v_call: TRBV11-1
d_call: TRBD2
clone_size: many
cdr3_nt: TGTGCCAGCAGCTTCGGACTAGCGGGGGGGGAGACCCAGTACTTC
cdr3_aa: CASSFGLAGGETQYF

j_call: TRBJ2-1
v_call: TRBV6-6
d_call: -
clone_size: many
cdr3_nt: TGTGCCAGCAGTTACGACAGAGAGGATGAGCAGTTCTTC
cdr3_aa: CASSYDREDEQFF

j_call: TRBJ2-5
v_call: TRBV7-2
d_call: -
clone_size: many
cdr3_nt: TGTGCCAGCAGCGCGGGGCTCCGAGAGACCCAGTACTTC
cdr3_aa: CASSAGLRETQYF

j_call: TRBJ1-5
v_call: TRBV11-2
d_call: -
clone_size: -
cdr3_nt: TGTGCCAGCAGCTTAAATACAAGGACAACCGGCAATCAGCCCCAGCATTTT
cdr3_aa: CASSLNTRTTGNQPQHF

j_call: TRBJ1-6
v_call: TRBV10-2
d_call: TRBD1
clone_size: many
cdr3_nt: TGCGCCAGCAGGGACAGGGGGCTTTCACCCCTCCACTTT
cdr3_aa: CASRDRGLSPLHF

j_call: TRBJ2-1
v_call: TRBV5-1
d_call: -
clone_size: many
cdr3_nt: TGCGCCAGCAGTCAACTTCAGGGTGGGAACAATGAGCAGTTCTTC
cdr3_aa: CASSQLQGGNNEQFF

j_call: TRBJ2-3
v_call: TRBV19
d_call: TRBD2
clone_size: many
cdr3_nt: TGTGCCAGTAGTATAGGGACTAGCGGAACAGATACGCAGTATTTT
cdr3_aa: CASSIGTSGTDTQYF

j_call: TRBJ2-3
v_call: TRBV3-1
d_call: -
clone_size: few
cdr3_nt: TGTGCCAGCAGCCGCGGCGGAGGGGACACAGATACGCAGTATTTT
cdr3_aa: CASSRGGGDTDTQYF

j_call: TRBJ1-5
v_call: TRBV6-5
d_call: -
clone_size: many
cdr3_nt: TGTGCCAGCAGTTACTCGGGGCAGGGACAGCCCCAGCATTTT
cdr3_aa: CASSYSGQGQPQHF

j_call: TRBJ2-1
v_call: TRBV3-1
d_call: -
clone_size: many
cdr3_nt: TGTGCCAGCAGCCAAGCTGCAGGGATCCATGAGCAGTTCTTC
cdr3_aa: CASSQAAGIHEQFF

j_call: TRBJ1-6
v_call: TRBV20-1
d_call: -
clone_size: many
cdr3_nt: TGCAGTGCTATGACAGTTAATTCACCCCTCCACTTT
cdr3_aa: CSAMTVNSPLHF

j_call: TRBJ1-2
v_call: TRBV20-1
d_call: -
clone_size: many
cdr3_nt: TGCAGTGCTAGAGGACGGAACTATGGCTACACCTTC
cdr3_aa: CSARGRNYGYTF

j_call: TRBJ2-3
v_call: TRBV7-9
d_call: -
clone_size: -
cdr3_nt: TGTGCCAGCAGCTTACGTTGGAGAAGCACAGATACGCAGTATTTT
cdr3_aa: CASSLRWRSTDTQYF

j_call: TRBJ1-2
v_call: TRBV20-1
d_call: TRBD1
clone_size: many
cdr3_nt: TGCAGTGCTAGAGATGGGCAGGGGGCGCGTAGAGACTATGGCTACACCTTC
cdr3_aa: CSARDGQGARRDYGYTF

j_call: TRBJ1-4
v_call: TRBV6-1
d_call: -
clone_size: few
cdr3_nt: TGTGCCAGCAGCCCCAGCAGGGGAAGTGGAAAACTGTTTTTT
cdr3_aa: CASSPSRGSGKLFF

j_call: TRBJ2-7
v_call: TRBV6-1
d_call: -
clone_size: few
cdr3_nt: TGTGCCAGCAGTGGGTCTCTCGGGTTGACCTACGAGCAGTACTTC
cdr3_aa: CASSGSLGLTYEQYF

j_call: TRBJ2-5
v_call: TRBV5-6
d_call: -
clone_size: many
cdr3_nt: TGTGCCAGCGGCGGGGAAGGAGAGACCCAGTACTTC
cdr3_aa: CASGGEGETQYF

j_call: TRBJ1-2
v_call: TRBV5-4
d_call: TRBD1
clone_size: many
cdr3_nt: TGTGCCAGCAGGTCGTTTAGGACAGGATACTATGGCTACACCTTC
cdr3_aa: CASRSFRTGYYGYTF

j_call: TRBJ2-3
v_call: TRBV20-1
d_call: -
clone_size: -
cdr3_nt: TGCAGTGCCAGCAGCTTAGGGGACCGGGGGTCAGATACGCAGTATTTT
cdr3_aa: CSASSLGDRGSDTQYF

j_call: TRBJ2-3
v_call: TRBV5-1
d_call: -
clone_size: many
cdr3_nt: TGCGCCAGCAGCTTGGCGGGTGGCGCAGATACGCAGTATTTT
cdr3_aa: CASSLAGGADTQYF

j_call: TRBJ2-1
v_call: TRBV7-9
d_call: -
clone_size: many
cdr3_nt: TGTGCCAGCAGCTTAGTGGGAAGCTCCTACAATGAGCAGTTCTTC
cdr3_aa: CASSLVGSSYNEQFF

j_call: TRBJ2-7
v_call: TRBV6-7
d_call: TRBD1
clone_size: once
cdr3_nt: TGTGCCAGCAGGGAAAAATCGGATCGGGACAGGGGTTACGAGCAGTACTTC
cdr3_aa: CASREKSDRDRGYEQYF

j_call: TRBJ1-1
v_call: TRBV2
d_call: TRBD1
clone_size: -
cdr3_nt: TGTGCCAGCAGTGAATTCGACAGGGAGAACACTGAAGCTTTCTTT
cdr3_aa: CASSEFDRENTEAFF

j_call: TRBJ1-5
v_call: TRBV6-1
d_call: -
clone_size: many
cdr3_nt: TGTGCCAGCACCAACGGGCAGGGGATAAATCAGCCCCAGCATTTT
cdr3_aa: CASTNGQGINQPQHF

j_call: TRBJ1-6
v_call: TRBV4-1
d_call: -
clone_size: many
cdr3_nt: TGCGCCAGCAGCCGCACCGGGTCCCCAGAGTACTCCTATAATTCACCCCTCCACTTT
cdr3_aa: CASSRTGSPEYSYNSPLHF

j_call: TRBJ2-7
v_call: TRBV7-2
d_call: -
clone_size: many
cdr3_nt: TGTGCCAGCAGCTCCACAACGGGGACTTCCTTAGGAGAGCAGTACTTC
cdr3_aa: CASSSTTGTSLGEQYF

j_call: TRBJ1-4
v_call: TRBV5-1
d_call: -
clone_size: -
cdr3_nt: TGCGCCAGCAGTTTTAGGAATGAAAAACTGTTTTTT
cdr3_aa: CASSFRNEKLFF

j_call: TRBJ2-1
v_call: TRBV5-1
d_call: -
clone_size: many
cdr3_nt: TGCGCCAGCAACGCAGGTACGACGAGCTCCTACAATGAGCAGTTCTTC
cdr3_aa: CASNAGTTSSYNEQFF

j_call: TRBJ2-3
v_call: TRBV24-1
d_call: TRBD2
clone_size: many
cdr3_nt: TGTGCCACCAGTGATTGGTCGCCGACTAGCCCAGATACGCAGTATTTT
cdr3_aa: CATSDWSPTSPDTQYF

j_call: TRBJ2-7
v_call: TRBV20-1
d_call: TRBD1
clone_size: many
cdr3_nt: TGCAGTGCTACCCCCGGGACAGGGGGCTACGAGCAGTACTTC
cdr3_aa: CSATPGTGGYEQYF